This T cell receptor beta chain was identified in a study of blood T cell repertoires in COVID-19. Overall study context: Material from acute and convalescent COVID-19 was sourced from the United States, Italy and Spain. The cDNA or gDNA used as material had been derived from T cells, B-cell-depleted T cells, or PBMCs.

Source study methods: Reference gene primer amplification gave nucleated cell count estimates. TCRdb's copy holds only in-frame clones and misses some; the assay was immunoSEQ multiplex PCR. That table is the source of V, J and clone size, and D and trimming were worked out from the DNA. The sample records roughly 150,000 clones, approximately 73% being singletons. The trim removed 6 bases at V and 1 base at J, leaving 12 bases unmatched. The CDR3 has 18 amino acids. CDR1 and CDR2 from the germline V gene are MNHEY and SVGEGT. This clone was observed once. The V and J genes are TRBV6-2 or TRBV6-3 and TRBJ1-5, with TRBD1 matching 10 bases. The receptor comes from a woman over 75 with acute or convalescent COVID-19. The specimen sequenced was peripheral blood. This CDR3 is CASSPTGTGVLSNQPQHF. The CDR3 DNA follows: TGTGCCAGCAGCCCGACGGGGACAGGGGTTTTAAGCAATCAGCCCCAGCATTTT.